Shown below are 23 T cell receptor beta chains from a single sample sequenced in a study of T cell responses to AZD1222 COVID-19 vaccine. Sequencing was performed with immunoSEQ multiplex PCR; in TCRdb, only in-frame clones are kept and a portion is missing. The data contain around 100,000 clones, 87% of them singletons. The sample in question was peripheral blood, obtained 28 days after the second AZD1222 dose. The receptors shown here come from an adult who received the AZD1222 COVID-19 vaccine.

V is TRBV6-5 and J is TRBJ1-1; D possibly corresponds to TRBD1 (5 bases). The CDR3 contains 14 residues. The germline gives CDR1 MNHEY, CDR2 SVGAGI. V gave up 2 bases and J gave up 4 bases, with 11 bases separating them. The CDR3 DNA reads TGTGCCAGCAGTTACGACAGCCCGAGCACTGAAGCTTTCTTT. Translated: CASSYDSPSTEAFF.

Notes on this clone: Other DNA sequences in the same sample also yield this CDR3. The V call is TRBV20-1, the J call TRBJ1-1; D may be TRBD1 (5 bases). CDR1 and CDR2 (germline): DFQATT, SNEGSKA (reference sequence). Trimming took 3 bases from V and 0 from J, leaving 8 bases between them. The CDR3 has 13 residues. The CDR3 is CSASRQLNTEAFF. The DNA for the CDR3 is TGCAGTGCTAGTAGACAGTTGAACACTGAAGCTTTCTTT.

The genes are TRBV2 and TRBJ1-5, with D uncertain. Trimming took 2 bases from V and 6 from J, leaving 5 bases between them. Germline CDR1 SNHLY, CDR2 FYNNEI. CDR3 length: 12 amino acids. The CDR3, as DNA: TGTGCCAGCAGTGAACACGGTCAGCCCCAGCATTTT. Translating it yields CASSEHGQPQHF. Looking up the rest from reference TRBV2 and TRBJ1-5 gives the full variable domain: EPEVTQTPSHQVTQMGQEVILRCVPISNHLYFYWYRQILGQKVEFLVSFYNNEISEKSEIFDDQFSVERPDGSNFTLKIRSTKLEDSAMYFCASSEHGQPQHFGDGTRLSIL.

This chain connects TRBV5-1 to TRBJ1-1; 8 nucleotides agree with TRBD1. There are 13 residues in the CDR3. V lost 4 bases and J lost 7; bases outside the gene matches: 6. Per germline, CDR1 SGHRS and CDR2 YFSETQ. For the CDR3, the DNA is TGCGCCAGCAGCGAGGGACAGGTAGGTGAAGCTTTCTTT. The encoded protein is CASSEGQVGEAFF.

Written as DNA, the CDR3 is TGCAGTGCTAGTTTTGAAGGACTAGCGGGGGGGAACCTTCAAGAGACCCAGTACTTC. It is translated as CSASFEGLAGGNLQETQYF. This chain joins TRBV20-1 and TRBJ2-5; 15 bases are a match to TRBD2. The length of the CDR3 is 19 residues. CDR1 and CDR2 from the germline V gene are DFQATT and SNEGSKA (reference sequence). The J segment lost 2 bases and the V segment lost 3 bases, leaving 13 bases of the junction unmatched.

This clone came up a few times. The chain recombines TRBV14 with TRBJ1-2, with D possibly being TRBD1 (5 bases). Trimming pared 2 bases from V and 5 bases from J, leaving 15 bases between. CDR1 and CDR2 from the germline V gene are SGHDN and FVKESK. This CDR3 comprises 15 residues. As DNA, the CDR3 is TGTGCCAGCAGCCAATCCCCCGGGGCAGTTTATGGCTACACCTTC. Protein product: CASSQSPGAVYGYTF.

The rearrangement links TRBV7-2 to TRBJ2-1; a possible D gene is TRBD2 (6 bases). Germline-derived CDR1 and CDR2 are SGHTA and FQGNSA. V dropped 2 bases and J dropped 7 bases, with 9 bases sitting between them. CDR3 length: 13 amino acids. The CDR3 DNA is TGTGCCAGCAGCTTAAAGGGACTGAATGAGCAGTTCTTC. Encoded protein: CASSLKGLNEQFF.

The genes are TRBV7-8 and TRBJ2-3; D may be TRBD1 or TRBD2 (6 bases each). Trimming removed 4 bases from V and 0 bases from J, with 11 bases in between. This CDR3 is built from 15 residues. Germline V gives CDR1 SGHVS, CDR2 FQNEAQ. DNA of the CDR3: TGTGCCAGCAGCTGGGGGGCTGTAAGCACAGATACGCAGTATTTT. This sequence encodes CASSWGAVSTDTQYF.

The chain's CDR3 is CASRSAHNSPLHF. CDR3 nucleotides: TGTGCCAGCAGGTCAGCGCATAATTCACCCCTCCACTTT. The chain combines TRBV28 with TRBJ1-6; D is undetermined. V was cut by 6 bases and J by 5 bases, with 8 bases left in between. The CDR3 runs 13 residues. Germline assignment: CDR1 MDHEN and CDR2 SYDVKM. The entire variable domain, with the rest obtained from reference TRBV28 and TRBJ1-6, is as follows: DVKVTQSSRYLVKRTGEKVFLECVQDMDHENMFWYRQDPGLGLRLIYFSYDVKMKEKGDIPEGYSVSREKKERFSLILESASTNQTSMYLCASRSAHNSPLHFGNGTRLTVT.

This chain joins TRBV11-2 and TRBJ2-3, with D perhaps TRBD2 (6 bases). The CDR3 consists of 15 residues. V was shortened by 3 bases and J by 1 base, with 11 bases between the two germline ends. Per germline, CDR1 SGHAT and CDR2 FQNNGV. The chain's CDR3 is CASSLRERGTDTQYF. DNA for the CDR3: TGTGCCAGCAGCTTGAGGGAGCGGGGCACAGATACGCAGTATTTT.

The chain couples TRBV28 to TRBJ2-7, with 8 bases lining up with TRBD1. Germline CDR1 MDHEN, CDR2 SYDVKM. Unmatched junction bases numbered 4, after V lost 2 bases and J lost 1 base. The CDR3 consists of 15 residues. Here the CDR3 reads CASSLRTGYSYEQYF. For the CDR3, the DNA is TGTGCCAGCAGTTTAAGGACAGGGTATTCCTACGAGCAGTACTTC.

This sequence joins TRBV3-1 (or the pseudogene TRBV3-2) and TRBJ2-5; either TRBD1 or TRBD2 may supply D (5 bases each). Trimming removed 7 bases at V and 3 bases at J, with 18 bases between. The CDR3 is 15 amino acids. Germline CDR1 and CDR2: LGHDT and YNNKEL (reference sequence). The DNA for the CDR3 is TGTGCCAGCACCACCATAGTTGGGGGAAAAGAGACCCAGTACTTC. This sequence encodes CASTTIVGGKETQYF.

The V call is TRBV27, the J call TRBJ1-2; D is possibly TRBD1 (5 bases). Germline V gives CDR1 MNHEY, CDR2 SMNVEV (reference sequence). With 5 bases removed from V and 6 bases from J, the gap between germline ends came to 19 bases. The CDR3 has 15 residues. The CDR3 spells CASSPAGTPIHGYTF. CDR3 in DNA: TGTGCCAGCAGTCCAGCGGGGACTCCTATCCATGGCTACACCTTC.

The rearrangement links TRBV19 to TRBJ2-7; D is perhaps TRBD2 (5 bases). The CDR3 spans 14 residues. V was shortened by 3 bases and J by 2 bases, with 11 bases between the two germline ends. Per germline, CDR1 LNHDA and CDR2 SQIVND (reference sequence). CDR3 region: CASSMVGEPYEQYF. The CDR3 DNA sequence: TGTGCCAGTAGTATGGTCGGGGAACCCTACGAGCAGTACTTC.

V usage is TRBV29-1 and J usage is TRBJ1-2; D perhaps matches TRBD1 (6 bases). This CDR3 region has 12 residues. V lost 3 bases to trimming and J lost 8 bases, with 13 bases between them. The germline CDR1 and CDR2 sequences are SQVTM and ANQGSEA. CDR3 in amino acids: CSVDITGNGYTF. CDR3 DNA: TGCAGCGTTGATATTACAGGGAACGGCTACACCTTC.

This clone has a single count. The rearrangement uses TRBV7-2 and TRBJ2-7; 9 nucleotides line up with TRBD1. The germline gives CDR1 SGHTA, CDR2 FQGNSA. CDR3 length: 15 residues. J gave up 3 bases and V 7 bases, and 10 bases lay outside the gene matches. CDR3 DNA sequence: TGTGCCAGCACCTACAGCACAGGGGGCCTCTACGAGCAGTACTTC. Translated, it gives CASTYSTGGLYEQYF.

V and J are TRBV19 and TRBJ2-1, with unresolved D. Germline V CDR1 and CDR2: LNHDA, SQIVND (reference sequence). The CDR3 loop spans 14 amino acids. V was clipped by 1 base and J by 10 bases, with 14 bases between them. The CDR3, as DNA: TGTGCCAGTAGTATAGGTTCGCACGCCCGAGAGCAGTTCTTC. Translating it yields CASSIGSHAREQFF.

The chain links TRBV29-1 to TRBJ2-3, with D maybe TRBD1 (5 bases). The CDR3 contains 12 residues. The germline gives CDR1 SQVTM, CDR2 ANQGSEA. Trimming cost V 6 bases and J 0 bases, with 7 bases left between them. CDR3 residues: CSVTASTDTQYF. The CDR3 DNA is TGCAGCGTGACAGCTAGCACAGATACGCAGTATTTT.

The CDR3 spells CASSESGTGRAEAFF. The CDR3 nucleotides read TGCGCCAGCAGTGAGTCTGGGACAGGGAGGGCTGAAGCTTTCTTT. The chain is built from TRBV10-2 and TRBJ1-1, with 9 bases fitting TRBD1. Germline V gives CDR1 WSHSY, CDR2 SAAADI. The CDR3 loop spans 15 amino acids. The trim removed 0 bases at V and 6 bases at J, leaving 5 bases unmatched.

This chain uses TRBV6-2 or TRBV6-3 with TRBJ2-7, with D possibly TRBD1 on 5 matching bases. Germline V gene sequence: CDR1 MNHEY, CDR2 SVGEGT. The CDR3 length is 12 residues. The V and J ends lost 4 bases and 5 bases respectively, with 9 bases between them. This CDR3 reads CASSSRVDEQYF. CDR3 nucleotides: TGTGCCAGCAGTTCCAGGGTCGACGAGCAGTACTTC.

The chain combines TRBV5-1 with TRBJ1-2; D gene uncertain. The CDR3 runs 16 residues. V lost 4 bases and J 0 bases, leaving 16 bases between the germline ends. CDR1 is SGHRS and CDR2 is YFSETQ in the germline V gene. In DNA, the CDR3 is TGCGCCAGCAGCGATGAGATGACCCGCCCTAACTATGGCTACACCTTC. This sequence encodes CASSDEMTRPNYGYTF. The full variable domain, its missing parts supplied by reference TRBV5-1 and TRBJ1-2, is KAGVTQTPRYLIKTRGQQVTLSCSPISGHRSVSWYQQTPGQGLQFLFEYFSETQRNKGNFPGRFSGRQFSNSRSEMNVSTLELGDSALYLCASSDEMTRPNYGYTFGSGTRLTVV.

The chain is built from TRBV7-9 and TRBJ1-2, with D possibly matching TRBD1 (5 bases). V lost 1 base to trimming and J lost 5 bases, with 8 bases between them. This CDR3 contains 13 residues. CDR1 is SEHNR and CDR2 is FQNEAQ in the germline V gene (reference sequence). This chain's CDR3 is CASSLEAGYGYTF. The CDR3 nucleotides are TGTGCCAGCAGCTTAGAGGCAGGGTATGGCTACACCTTC.

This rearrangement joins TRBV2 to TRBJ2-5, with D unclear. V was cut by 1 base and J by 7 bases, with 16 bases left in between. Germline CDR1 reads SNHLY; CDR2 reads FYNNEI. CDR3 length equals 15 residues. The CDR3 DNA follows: TGTGCCAGCAGTGAAGATGGGATAGGTAGTGGGACCCAGTACTTC. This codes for CASSEDGIGSGTQYF.